Listed below are T cell receptor beta chains from one sample, sequenced in a study of T-cell reconstitution after alpha-beta-depleted transplantation in children. TCRdb used MiXCR to reprocess the PCR reads, holding one entry per CDR3 protein. Here the sample spans approximately 400,000 distinct CDR3 sequences, under 13% being singletons. The sample here was PBMCs from the stem cell graft donor, taken from the stem cell graft. The origin of the receptors is a human donor who donated a stem cell graft to a child with acute myeloid leukemia. CDR3s include the opening cysteine and the closing phenylalanine or tryptophan. A D gene is named only where the DNA matches it firmly. Where a row states a size, it is once, few, many or the class of an expanded clone; other rows omit it.

clone_size	d_call	v_call	j_call	cdr3_aa	cdr3_nt
few	TRBD1	TRBV20-1	TRBJ2-7	CSADDRVEQYF	TGCAGTGCTGACGACAGGGTCGAGCAGTACTTC
many	NA	TRBV29-1	TRBJ2-3	CSVRSGDTQYF	TGCAGCGTCCGGTCTGGAGATACGCAGTATTTT
few	TRBD2	TRBV12-3/TRBV12-4	TRBJ2-7	CASSSGTSGFTYEQYF	TGTGCCAGCTCCTCCGGGACTAGCGGGTTCACCTACGAGCAGTACTTC
few	NA	TRBV7-9	TRBJ2-1	CASSSLAIGEQFF	TGTGCCAGCAGCTCCTTGGCTATTGGTGAGCAGTTCTTC
NA	TRBD2	TRBV7-2	TRBJ2-5	CASSFASGRSGETQYF	TGTGCCAGCAGCTTCGCTAGCGGGAGGTCCGGAGAGACCCAGTACTTC
NA	NA	TRBV7-8	TRBJ2-6	CASPREVGANVLTF	TGTGCCAGTCCAAGGGAGGTAGGGGCCAACGTCCTGACTTTC
NA	TRBD2	TRBV4-2	TRBJ2-2	CASSRVAGGGTGELFF	TGTGCCAGCAGCCGAGTAGCGGGAGGGGGCACCGGGGAGCTGTTTTTT
few	TRBD1	TRBV12-3/TRBV12-4	TRBJ1-1	CASNNHRGLGTEAFF	TGTGCCAGCAATAATCACAGGGGGCTGGGCACTGAAGCTTTCTTT
NA	NA	TRBV12-3/TRBV12-4	TRBJ2-1	CASSLGLSGHEQFF	TGTGCCAGCAGTTTAGGCCTATCAGGCCATGAGCAGTTCTTC
many	NA	TRBV5-1	TRBJ2-5	CASTPRQISETQYF	TGCGCCAGCACCCCTCGGCAGATATCAGAGACCCAGTACTTC
few	NA	TRBV7-2	TRBJ1-6	CASSLTRDNSPLHF	TGTGCCAGCAGCTTAACCAGGGATAATTCACCCCTCCACTTT
many	NA	TRBV5-1	TRBJ1-1	CASRVLTTGNTEAFF	TGCGCCAGCAGAGTCTTAACGACAGGGAACACTGAAGCTTTCTTT
NA	NA	TRBV12-3/TRBV12-4	TRBJ1-1	CASTPGGQLNTEAFF	TGTGCCAGCACCCCCGGAGGGCAGTTGAACACTGAAGCTTTCTTT
NA	NA	TRBV29-1	TRBJ1-4	CSGGATNEKLFF	TGCAGCGGGGGGGCAACTAATGAAAAACTGTTTTTT
few	NA	TRBV12-3/TRBV12-4	TRBJ2-1	CASSPHRGGYNEQFF	TGTGCCAGCAGTCCCCACAGGGGGGGCTACAATGAGCAGTTCTTC
many	NA	TRBV7-2	TRBJ2-5	CASTRDWARQETQYF	TGTGCCAGCACTCGGGACTGGGCAAGACAAGAGACCCAGTACTTC
NA	TRBD2	TRBV6-2/TRBV6-3	TRBJ2-5	CASSLGLVVTETQYF	TGTGCCAGCAGTCTAGGACTAGTTGTGACTGAGACCCAGTACTTC
NA	TRBD1	TRBV6-1	TRBJ2-5	CASRQTGSQETQYF	TGTGCCAGCAGACAGACAGGGTCCCAAGAGACCCAGTACTTC
few	NA	TRBV11-2	TRBJ2-7	CASSLDRGNEQYF	TGTGCCAGCAGCTTAGATCGGGGGAACGAGCAGTACTTC
few	NA	TRBV5-1	TRBJ2-3	CASSLAQGILTDTQYF	TGCGCCAGCAGCTTGGCACAGGGAATCCTCACAGATACGCAGTATTTT
NA	NA	TRBV5-5	TRBJ2-1	CASSVRALRSGFF	TGTGCCAGCAGCGTCCGGGCGCTCAGAAGCGGCTTCTTC
many	NA	TRBV5-1	TRBJ2-3	CASSYLTGDTDTQYF	TGCGCCAGCAGCTACCTAACAGGTGACACAGATACGCAGTATTTT
NA	NA	TRBV5-1	TRBJ2-5	CASSLNGGNQETQYF	TGCGCCAGCAGCTTGAATGGGGGCAACCAAGAGACCCAGTACTTC